One sample yielded the 20 T cell receptor beta chains listed below, sequenced in a study of memory CD4+ T cells and cytomegalovirus serostatus. Single viable CD3+CD4+CD8-CD45RO+ cells were sorted as the memory CD4+ T cells. Libraries were prepared by immunoSEQ multiplex PCR; TCRdb keeps only in-frame clonotypes and omits some of them. The profile covers about 52,000 clones, with about three quarters appearing a single time and roughly 1.4% taken by the ten largest. Material: memory CD4+ T cells from blood. Receptors originate from an adult in good health and CMV-seropositive.

This clone was observed once. The chain combines TRBV4-2 with TRBJ1-2; TRBD1 matches at 7 bases. The J segment lost 9 bases and the V segment lost 1 base, leaving 14 bases of the junction unmatched. The germline V gene encodes CDR1 LGHNA and CDR2 YNFKEQ. The CDR3 extends over 16 amino acids. CDR3 DNA: TGTGCCAGCAGCCAAGGGGGCCCAGGGGGATTGCAAAGCTACACCTTC. This encodes CASSQGGPGGLQSYTF.

The chain is built from TRBV5-5 and TRBJ2-7; D is perhaps TRBD1 or TRBD2 (7 bases each). V lost 3 bases to trimming and J lost 3 bases, with 16 bases between them. The CDR3 runs 15 residues. In germline, CDR1 is SGHKS, CDR2 YYEKEE (reference sequence). CDR3 amino acids: CASSWEGQNYYEQYF. The CDR3 coding sequence is TGTGCCAGCAGCTGGGAGGGACAGAATTACTACGAGCAGTACTTC.

This clone has just one count. Here the CDR3 DNA reads TGTGCCAGCAGCCCGGGGCGGGACAGGGGGCCCTATGGCTACACCTTC. This sequence encodes CASSPGRDRGPYGYTF. The J gene is TRBJ1-2, the V gene TRBV7-9; 12 bases are a match to TRBD1. The CDR3 sequence is 16 residues long. Germline V gene data show CDR1 as SEHNR and CDR2 as FQNEAQ (reference sequence). V shed 5 bases, J shed 4 bases, and the junction held 8 bases outside the gene matches.

This clone was found a few times. The V gene is TRBV10-2, the J gene TRBJ2-1; the match to TRBD2 covers 13 bases. The CDR3 spans 15 residues. Germline V CDR1 and CDR2: WSHSY, SAAADI. Trimming at V came to 4 bases and at J to 4 bases, leaving 1 base not matched to a gene. In DNA, the CDR3 is TGCGCCAGCAGTGGGACTAGCGGGGGATACAATGAGCAGTTCTTC. It translates to CASSGTSGGYNEQFF.

The V and J genes are TRBV4-1 and TRBJ1-1; 9 nucleotides align to TRBD1. This CDR3 is 16 amino acids long. Germline lookup yields CDR1 MGHRA and CDR2 YSYEKL. V was clipped by 4 bases and J by 0 bases; unmatched bases: 6. The CDR3 nucleotides are TGCGCCAGCAGCCCCGGACAGGGGCCAATGAACACTGAAGCTTTCTTT. This translates into CASSPGQGPMNTEAFF.

This clone occurred a few times. The V and J genes are TRBV7-2 and TRBJ1-1; 7 nucleotides agree with TRBD1. Losses at the gene ends were 5 bases for V and 5 bases for J; bases not matched to a gene: 5. The CDR3 totals 13 residues. CDR1 and CDR2 from the germline V gene are SGHTA and FQGNSA. DNA for the CDR3: TGTGCCAGCAGCGGCAGGGGGTCTACTGAAGCTTTCTTT. Amino acid sequence: CASSGRGSTEAFF.

The rearrangement links TRBV5-1 to TRBJ2-5; the D is unclear. The V end lost 0 bases, the J end lost 3 bases, and 6 bases lay between the germline ends. Germline CDR1 and CDR2: SGHRS and YFSETQ. The CDR3 is 13 residues long. The CDR3 DNA follows: TGCGCCAGCAGCTTGGATACAAAAGAGACCCAGTACTTC. Translation gives CASSLDTKETQYF.

The CDR3 is CASSMEGQGASSAQHF. The CDR3 region has the DNA TGTGCCAGCAGCATGGAAGGACAGGGGGCATCCTCGGCCCAGCATTTT. The gene calls are TRBV2 and TRBJ1-5; TRBD1 aligns across 11 bases. The V and J ends lost 6 bases and 11 bases, in that order; junction bases with no gene match: 15. Germline V gives CDR1 SNHLY, CDR2 FYNNEI. CDR3 size: 16 residues. Full variable domain (rest looked up from reference TRBV2 and TRBJ1-5): EPEVTQTPSHQVTQMGQEVILRCVPISNHLYFYWYRQILGQKVEFLVSFYNNEISEKSEIFDDQFSVERPDGSNFTLKIRSTKLEDSAMYFCASSMEGQGASSAQHFGDGTRLSIL.

This clone was picked up a small number of times. The rearrangement joins TRBV29-1 to TRBJ2-1, with 7 positions matching TRBD1. From germline, CDR1 is SQVTM and CDR2 ANQGSEA. Trimming took 7 bases from V and 3 from J; bases not matched to a gene: 3. CDR3 length: 12 residues. CDR3: CSGWTGYNEQFF. CDR3 nucleotides: TGCAGCGGTTGGACAGGCTACAATGAGCAGTTCTTC.

V usage is TRBV25-1 and J usage is TRBJ2-6; 8 bases are a match to TRBD1. The germline V gene encodes CDR1 MGHDK and CDR2 SYGVNS. The ends lost 4 bases at V and 0 bases at J; junction bases unmatched: 8. The CDR3 is 18 residues long. CDR3 DNA sequence: TGTGCCAGCAGTGGGCAGGGGGCCGGCCTCTCTGGGGCCAACGTCCTGACTTTC. Residues: CASSGQGAGLSGANVLTF.

The chain is built from TRBV28 and TRBJ1-2; the match to TRBD1 covers 7 bases. The germline gives CDR1 MDHEN, CDR2 SYDVKM. V was pared by 1 base and J by 8 bases, with 7 bases of the junction left unmatched. CDR3 size: 14 residues. CDR3 sequence: CASSLSGRGGGYTF. CDR3 DNA: TGTGCCAGCAGTTTATCTGGCAGGGGGGGAGGCTACACCTTC.

This clone has just one count. The rearrangement links TRBV7-2 to TRBJ2-7; D remains unclear. Trimming took 2 bases from V and 8 from J, leaving 19 bases between them. This CDR3 has 15 amino acids. CDR1 SGHTA and CDR2 FQGNSA come from the germline V gene. Written as DNA, the CDR3 is TGTGCCAGCAGCTTACATACCAAAACCCCATCTAAGCAGTACTTC. Its translation: CASSLHTKTPSKQYF.

The rearrangement links TRBV7-8 to TRBJ2-7; 11 nucleotides match TRBD2. This CDR3 has 14 amino acids. The germline gives CDR1 SGHVS, CDR2 FQNEAQ. The V gene end was trimmed by 4 bases and the J gene end by 7 bases; junction bases not matched to a gene: 6. This chain's CDR3 is CASSSRLAGGEQYF. CDR3 bases: TGTGCCAGCAGCTCCCGCTTAGCGGGGGGGGAGCAGTACTTC.

The rearrangement joins TRBV28 to TRBJ1-4; D ambiguous. The V and J ends lost 5 bases and 4 bases respectively, with 14 bases between them. CDR1 is MDHEN and CDR2 is SYDVKM in the germline V gene. The CDR3 runs 15 residues. CDR3 in DNA: TGTGCCAGCAGTCCCTGGTCGGCTATTAATGAAAAACTGTTTTTT. This translates into CASSPWSAINEKLFF.

J is TRBJ1-2 and V is TRBV6-5; 8 bases map to TRBD1. CDR3 length: 14 residues. V lost 9 bases to trimming and J lost 8 bases; unmatched junction nucleotides: 14. Germline V gene sequence: CDR1 MNHEY, CDR2 SVGAGI. This CDR3 reads CASQKGGTGSGYTF. CDR3 DNA sequence: TGTGCCAGTCAGAAAGGCGGGACAGGAAGCGGCTACACCTTC.

This sequence joins TRBV7-2 and TRBJ2-7, with 10 nucleotides matching TRBD1. This CDR3 is built from 13 residues. Per germline, CDR1 SGHTA and CDR2 FQGNSA. V gave up 4 bases and J gave up 6 bases; unmatched junction bases: 3. The CDR3 loop is CASSYDRGREQYF. The CDR3 DNA sequence: TGTGCCAGCAGCTACGACAGGGGGCGCGAGCAGTACTTC.

The rearrangement uses TRBV25-1 and TRBJ2-7; TRBD2 agrees at 9 bases. V gave up 5 bases and J gave up 6 bases; unmatched junction bases: 14. CDR3 length: 16 residues. Germline lookup yields CDR1 MGHDK and CDR2 SYGVNS. CDR3 bases: TGTGCCAGCAGTCAGGGCGCAGCGGGAGGTCGAGGCGAGCAGTACTTC. The encoded protein is CASSQGAAGGRGEQYF.

The CDR3 region is CASSLRDNQGQYF. CDR3 coding DNA: TGTGCCAGCAGCCTACGGGACAATCAAGGGCAGTACTTC. V and J are TRBV7-2 and TRBJ2-7; D possibly corresponds to TRBD1 (6 bases). Germline values: CDR1 SGHTA, CDR2 FQGNSA. The CDR3 is made up of 13 amino acids. V lost 5 bases to trimming and J lost 9 bases, with 17 bases between them.

The rearrangement links TRBV6-1 to TRBJ1-6; D not resolved. The CDR3 loop spans 14 amino acids. Germline-derived CDR1 and CDR2 are MNHNS and SASEGT. Trimming left V 11 bases short and J 7 bases short, with 18 bases between. For the CDR3, the DNA is TGTGCCGGCACATCCTACTCTGGGAATTCACCCCTCCACTTT. It yields the protein CAGTSYSGNSPLHF.

This chain joins TRBV28 and TRBJ2-7; D unclear. The CDR3 consists of 13 residues. The germline V gene encodes CDR1 MDHEN and CDR2 SYDVKM. Trimming shortened V by 10 bases and J by 0 bases, and 13 bases separated the two germline ends. CDR3 sequence (DNA): TGTGCCATTCAGACGGAACACTCCTACGAGCAGTACTTC. It specifies CAIQTEHSYEQYF.